These 5 T cell receptor beta chains were all obtained from the same sample, sequenced in a study of cytomegalovirus exposure and HLA in healthy donors. Amplification used 60 Vbeta primers and 13 Jbeta primers. Clones were sequenced by immunoSEQ multiplex PCR, and TCRdb holds only the in-frame ones, with some missing. Altogether over 80,000 clones are present, around 81% being singletons, with the ten largest covering approximately 5.4%. The sample taken for sequencing was PBMCs. The source is a middle-aged man in good health and CMV-seropositive.

J is TRBJ1-6 and V is TRBV2; D perhaps matches TRBD1 (5 bases). V lost 6 bases, J lost 5 bases, and 14 bases lay in between. The CDR3 is 15 amino acids. Germline values: CDR1 SNHLY, CDR2 FYNNEI. CDR3 in DNA: TGTGCCAGCAGCCGCGAGCGGGGCGATAATTCACCCCTCCACTTT. This encodes CASSRERGDNSPLHF.

This clone has only a few counts. The genes are TRBV7-8 and TRBJ2-7, with D perhaps TRBD2 (6 bases). Looked up from germline, CDR1 is SGHVS and CDR2 is FQNEAQ. The CDR3 covers 15 residues. Trimming cost V 1 base and J 3 bases, with 13 bases left between them. Here the CDR3 reads CASSLDLLARYEQYF. In DNA form, the CDR3 reads TGTGCCAGCAGCTTAGACCTACTAGCTCGCTACGAGCAGTACTTC.

V is TRBV7-6 and J is TRBJ2-7; a weak D match, TRBD1 (6 bases). The length of the CDR3 is 15 residues. The germline CDR1 and CDR2 sequences are SGHVS and FNYEAQ. V was pared by 2 bases and J by 3 bases, with 14 bases between. CDR3 protein: CASSLYPDRNYEQYF. DNA for the CDR3: TGTGCCAGCAGCTTATACCCGGACAGAAACTACGAGCAGTACTTC. Full variable domain (rest looked up from reference TRBV7-6 and TRBJ2-7): GAGVSQSPRYKVTKRGQDVALRCDPISGHVSLYWYRQALGQGPEFLTYFNYEAQQDKSGLPNDRFSAERPEGSISTLTIQRTEQRDSAMYRCASSLYPDRNYEQYFGPGTRLTVT.

V gene TRBV10-3 combines with J gene TRBJ1-1, with D possibly being TRBD1 (6 bases). Germline V CDR1 and CDR2: ENHRY, SYGVKD. CDR3 length equals 15 residues. V was clipped by 2 bases and J by 1 base, with 11 bases between them. In nucleotides, the CDR3 is TGTGCCATCAGTGAGAACAGGGACGAGAACACTGAAGCTTTCTTT. Translating gives CAISENRDENTEAFF.

The chain employs TRBV11-2 and TRBJ1-4, with TRBD1 identical over 9 bases. With V trimmed by 5 bases and J by 8 bases, 6 bases remained unmatched. The CDR3 has 14 residues. From germline, CDR1 is SGHAT and CDR2 FQNNGV. CDR3 DNA sequence: TGTGCCAGCAGCCGACTGGGGACAGGGGAAAAACTGTTTTTT. Translating it yields CASSRLGTGEKLFF. Full variable domain (rest looked up from reference TRBV11-2 and TRBJ1-4): EAGVAQSPRYKIIEKRQSVAFWCNPISGHATLYWYQQILGQGPKLLIQFQNNGVVDDSQLPKDRFSAERLKGVDSTLKIQPAKLEDSAVYLCASSRLGTGEKLFFGSGTQLSVL.